This TCR beta chain was observed in a study of T cell responses to AZD1222 COVID-19 vaccine. Study-wide results and limits: Without day 14 samples, only post-peak T cell repertoires were studied. Baseline testing showed seropositivity in only a handful of AZD1222 recipients.

The table came from immunoSEQ multiplex PCR; TCRdb's copy has only in-frame clones and leaves some out. The sample holds 200,000 or so clones, about 89% seen once. For this clone: What it binds is not known.

The J segment lost 4 bases and the V segment lost 1 base, leaving 5 bases of the junction unmatched. Per germline, CDR1 SGHRS and CDR2 YFSETQ. This CDR3 region has 17 residues. V usage is TRBV5-1 and J usage is TRBJ2-3; 14 nucleotides align to TRBD2. This sample comprised peripheral blood, obtained on day 0 of MenACWY control vaccination. The sequence came from an adult in good health. CDR3 in DNA: TGCGCCAGCAGCTTGTCAGGGACTAGCGGGGGAGCAGATACGCAGTATTTT. Encoded protein: CASSLSGTSGGADTQYF. Variable domain in full (rest from reference TRBV5-1 and TRBJ2-3): KAGVTQTPRYLIKTRGQQVTLSCSPISGHRSVSWYQQTPGQGLQFLFEYFSETQRNKGNFPGRFSGRQFSNSRSEMNVSTLELGDSALYLCASSLSGTSGGADTQYFGPGTRLTVL.